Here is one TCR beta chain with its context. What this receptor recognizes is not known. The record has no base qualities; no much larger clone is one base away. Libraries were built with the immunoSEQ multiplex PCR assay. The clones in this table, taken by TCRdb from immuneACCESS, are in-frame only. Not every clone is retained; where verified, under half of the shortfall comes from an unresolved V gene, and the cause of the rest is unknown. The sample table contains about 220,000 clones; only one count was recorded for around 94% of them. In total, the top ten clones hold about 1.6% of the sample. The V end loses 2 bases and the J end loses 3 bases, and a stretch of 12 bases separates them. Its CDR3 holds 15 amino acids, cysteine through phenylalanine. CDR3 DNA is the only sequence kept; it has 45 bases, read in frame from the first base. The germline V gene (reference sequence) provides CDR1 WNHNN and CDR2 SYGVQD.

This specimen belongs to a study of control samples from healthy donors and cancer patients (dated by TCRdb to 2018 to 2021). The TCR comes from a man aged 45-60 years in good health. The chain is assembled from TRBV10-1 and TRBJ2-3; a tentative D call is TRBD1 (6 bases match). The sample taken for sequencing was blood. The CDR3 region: CASSEGAGETDTQYF. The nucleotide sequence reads TGCGCCAGCAGTGAGGGGGCAGGGGAAACAGATACGCAGTATTTT.